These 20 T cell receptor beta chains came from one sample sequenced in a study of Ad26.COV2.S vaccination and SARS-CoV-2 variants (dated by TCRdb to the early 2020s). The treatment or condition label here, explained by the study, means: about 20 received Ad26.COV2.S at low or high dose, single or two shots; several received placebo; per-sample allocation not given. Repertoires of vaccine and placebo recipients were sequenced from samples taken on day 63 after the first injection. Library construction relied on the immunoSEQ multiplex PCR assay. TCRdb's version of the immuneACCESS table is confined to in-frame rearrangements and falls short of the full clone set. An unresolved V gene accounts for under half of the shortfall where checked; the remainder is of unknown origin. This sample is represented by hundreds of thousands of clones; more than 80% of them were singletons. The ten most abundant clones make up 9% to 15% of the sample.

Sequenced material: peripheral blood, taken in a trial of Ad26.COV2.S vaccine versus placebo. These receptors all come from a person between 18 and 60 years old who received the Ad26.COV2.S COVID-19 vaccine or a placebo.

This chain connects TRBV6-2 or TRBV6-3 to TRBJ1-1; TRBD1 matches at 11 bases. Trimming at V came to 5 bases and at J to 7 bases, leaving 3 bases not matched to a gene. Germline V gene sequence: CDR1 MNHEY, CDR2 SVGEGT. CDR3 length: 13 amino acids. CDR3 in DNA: TGTGCCAGCAGTCTGGGACAGGGGGTTGAAGCTTTCTTT. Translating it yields CASSLGQGVEAFF.

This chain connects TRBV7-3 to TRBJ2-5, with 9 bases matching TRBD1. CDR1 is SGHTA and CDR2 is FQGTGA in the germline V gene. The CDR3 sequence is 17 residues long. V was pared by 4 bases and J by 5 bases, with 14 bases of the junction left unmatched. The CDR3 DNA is TGTGCCAGCAGCTCGAGGGACAGGGATGGGGTTTGGGAGACCCAGTACTTC. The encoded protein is CASSSRDRDGVWETQYF.

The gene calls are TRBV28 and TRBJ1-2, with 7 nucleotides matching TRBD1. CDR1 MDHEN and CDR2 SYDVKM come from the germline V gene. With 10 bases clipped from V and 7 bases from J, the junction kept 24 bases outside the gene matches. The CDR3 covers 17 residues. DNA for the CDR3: TGTGCCAACCTGGAAGGGCCCACCGGGACAGCTTATCGTGGCTACACCTTC. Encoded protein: CANLEGPTGTAYRGYTF.

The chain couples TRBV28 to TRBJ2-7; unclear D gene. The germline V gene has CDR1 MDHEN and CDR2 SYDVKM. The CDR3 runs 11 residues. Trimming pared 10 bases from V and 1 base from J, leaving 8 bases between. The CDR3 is CATIGSYEQYF. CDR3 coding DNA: TGTGCCACAATAGGTTCCTACGAGCAGTACTTC.

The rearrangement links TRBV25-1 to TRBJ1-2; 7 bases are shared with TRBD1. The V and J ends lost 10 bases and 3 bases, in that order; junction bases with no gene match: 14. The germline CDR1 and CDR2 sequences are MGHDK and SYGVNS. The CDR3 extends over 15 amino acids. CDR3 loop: CATAPEGALDYGYTF. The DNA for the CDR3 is TGTGCCACAGCGCCTGAGGGGGCGCTTGACTATGGCTACACCTTC.

CDR3 sequence (DNA): TGCGCCAGCAGCCAATGGGCTAGCGGCACAAACCCCGGCGAGCAGTACTTC. It yields the protein CASSQWASGTNPGEQYF. The V gene is TRBV4-3, the J gene TRBJ2-7, with 7 bases matching TRBD2. This CDR3 has 17 amino acids. Trimming removed 2 bases from V and 6 bases from J; junction bases left unmatched: 16. Looked up from germline, CDR1 is LGHNA and CDR2 is YSLEER.

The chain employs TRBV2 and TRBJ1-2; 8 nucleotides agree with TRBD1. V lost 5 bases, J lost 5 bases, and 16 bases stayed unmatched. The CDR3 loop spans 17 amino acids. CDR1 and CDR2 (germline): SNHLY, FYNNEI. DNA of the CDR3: TGTGCCAGCAGTCAACCCTCCGGGACAGGCCGTTCATATGGCTACACCTTC. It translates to CASSQPSGTGRSYGYTF.

CDR3 coding DNA: TGTGCCTGGGGGTCGCGAACAGGGATATACGAGCAGTACTTC. Protein sequence: CAWGSRTGIYEQYF. The chain combines TRBV30 with TRBJ2-7, with D possibly matching TRBD1 (6 bases). CDR3 length: 14 residues. Germline V lookup: CDR1 GTSNPN, CDR2 SVGIG (reference sequence). The ends were cut back, 5 bases at V and 4 bases at J, with 18 bases in the middle.

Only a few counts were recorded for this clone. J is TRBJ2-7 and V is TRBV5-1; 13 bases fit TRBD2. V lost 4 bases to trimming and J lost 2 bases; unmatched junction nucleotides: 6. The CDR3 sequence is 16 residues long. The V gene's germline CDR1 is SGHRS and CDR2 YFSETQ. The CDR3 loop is CASSAGTSGTPYEQYF. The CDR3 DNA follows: TGCGCCAGCAGCGCGGGGACTAGCGGGACCCCCTACGAGCAGTACTTC.

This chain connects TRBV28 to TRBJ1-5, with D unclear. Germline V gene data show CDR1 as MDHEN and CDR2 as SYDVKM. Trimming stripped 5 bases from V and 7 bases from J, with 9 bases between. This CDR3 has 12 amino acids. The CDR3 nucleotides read TGTGCCAGCAGTCCCCGTGGACAGCCCCAGCATTTT. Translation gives CASSPRGQPQHF.

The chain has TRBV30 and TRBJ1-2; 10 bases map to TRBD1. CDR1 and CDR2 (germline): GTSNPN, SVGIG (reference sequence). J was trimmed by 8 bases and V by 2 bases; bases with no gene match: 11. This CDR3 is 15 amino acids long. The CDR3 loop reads CAWSRDRGPVWGYTF. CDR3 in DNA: TGTGCCTGGAGTAGGGACAGGGGCCCCGTGTGGGGCTACACCTTC.

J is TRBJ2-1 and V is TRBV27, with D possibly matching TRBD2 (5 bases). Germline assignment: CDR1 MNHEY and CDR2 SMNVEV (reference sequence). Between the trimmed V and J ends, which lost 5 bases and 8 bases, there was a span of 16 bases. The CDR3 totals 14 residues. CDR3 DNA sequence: TGTGCCAGCAGTCGGACTGCACCAGACGATGAGCAGTTCTTC. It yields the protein CASSRTAPDDEQFF.

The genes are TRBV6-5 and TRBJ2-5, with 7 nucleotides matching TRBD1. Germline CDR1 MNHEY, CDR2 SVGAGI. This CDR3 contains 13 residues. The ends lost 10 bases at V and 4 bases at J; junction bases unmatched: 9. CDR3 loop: CATQTGVGETQYF. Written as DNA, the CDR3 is TGTGCCACCCAAACAGGGGTCGGAGAGACCCAGTACTTC.

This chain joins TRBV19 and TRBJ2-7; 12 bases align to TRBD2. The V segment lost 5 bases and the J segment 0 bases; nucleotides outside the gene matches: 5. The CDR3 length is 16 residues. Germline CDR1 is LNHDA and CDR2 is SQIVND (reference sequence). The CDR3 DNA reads TGTGCCAGTAGTGACCCTAGCGGGAGGGCCTCCTACGAGCAGTACTTC. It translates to CASSDPSGRASYEQYF. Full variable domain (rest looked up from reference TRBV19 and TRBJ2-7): DGGITQSPKYLFRKEGQNVTLSCEQNLNHDAMYWYRQDPGQGLRLIYYSQIVNDFQKGDIAEGYSVSREKKESFPLTVTSAQKNPTAFYLCASSDPSGRASYEQYFGPGTRLTVT.

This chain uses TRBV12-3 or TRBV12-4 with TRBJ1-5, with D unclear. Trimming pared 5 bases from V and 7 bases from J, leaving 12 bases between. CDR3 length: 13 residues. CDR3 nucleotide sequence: TGTGCCAGCAGTCGAGACCCAATCCAGCCCCAGCATTTT. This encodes CASSRDPIQPQHF.

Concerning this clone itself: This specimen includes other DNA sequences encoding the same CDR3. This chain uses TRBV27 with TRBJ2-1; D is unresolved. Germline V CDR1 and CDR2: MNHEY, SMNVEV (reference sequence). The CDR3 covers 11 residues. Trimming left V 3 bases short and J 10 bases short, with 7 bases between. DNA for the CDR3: TGTGCCAGCAGTTTGTTCGGGGAGCAGTTCTTC. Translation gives CASSLFGEQFF.

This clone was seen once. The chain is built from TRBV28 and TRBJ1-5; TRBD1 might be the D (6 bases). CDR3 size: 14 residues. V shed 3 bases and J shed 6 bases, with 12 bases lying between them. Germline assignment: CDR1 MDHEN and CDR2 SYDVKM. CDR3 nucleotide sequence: TGTGCCAGCAGTTTGGAGGGGGTTGGTCAGCCCCAGCATTTT. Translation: CASSLEGVGQPQHF.

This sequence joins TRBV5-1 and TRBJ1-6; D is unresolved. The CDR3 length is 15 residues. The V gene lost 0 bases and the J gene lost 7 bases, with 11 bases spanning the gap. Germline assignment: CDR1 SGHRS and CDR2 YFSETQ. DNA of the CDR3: TGCGCCAGCAGCTTGGGTTCGGGAAACAATTCACCCCTCCACTTT. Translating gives CASSLGSGNNSPLHF.

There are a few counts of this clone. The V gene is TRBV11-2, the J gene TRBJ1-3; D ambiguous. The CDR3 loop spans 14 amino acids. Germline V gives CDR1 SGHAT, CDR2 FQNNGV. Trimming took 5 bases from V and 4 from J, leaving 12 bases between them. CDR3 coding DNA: TGTGCCAGCAGCATGTGGACGGGAGGAAACACCATATATTTT. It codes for CASSMWTGGNTIYF.

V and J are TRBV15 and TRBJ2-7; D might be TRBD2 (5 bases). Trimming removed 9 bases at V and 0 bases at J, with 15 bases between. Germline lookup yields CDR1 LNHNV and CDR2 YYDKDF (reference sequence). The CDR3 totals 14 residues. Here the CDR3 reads CATQAAVDSYEQYF. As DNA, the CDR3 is TGTGCCACTCAGGCAGCGGTCGACTCCTACGAGCAGTACTTC.